Listed below are T cell receptor beta chains from one sample, sequenced in a study of CD8 T cells in ankylosing spondylitis. TCRdb re-analysed the 5' RACE reads in MiXCR, keeping a single row per CDR3 protein. Of almost 250,000 distinct CDR3 sequences detected, over 30% appear once; the ten largest clones hold roughly 4%. Sample: blood, either unsorted or a sorted T cell fraction (not recorded which). These receptors all come from a male donor with ankylosing spondylitis or in good health (not recorded which). Both conserved end residues are part of each CDR3. The D gene is left open where the match is weak. Clone size is shown for a subset of rows, as once, few, many or a class of expanded clone.

D	J	size	V	CDR3	DNA
NA	TRBJ2-2	few	TRBV12-3/TRBV12-4	CASREGQLAGELFF	TGTGCCAGCAGGGAGGGACAACTAGCCGGGGAGCTGTTTTTT
NA	TRBJ1-1	NA	TRBV20-1	CSASLVFGSEAFF	TGCAGTGCTAGCCTAGTTTTCGGCTCTGAAGCTTTCTTT
NA	TRBJ2-7	NA	TRBV20-1	CSAPDNDYEQYF	TGCAGTGCCCCGGACAACGACTACGAGCAGTACTTC
NA	TRBJ2-1	NA	TRBV11-2	CASSPGPLGGQFF	TGTGCCAGCAGCCCAGGGCCTCTAGGGGGGCAGTTCTTC
TRBD2	TRBJ2-7	NA	TRBV5-1	CASSSTTSGGASEQYF	TGCGCCAGCAGCTCCACCACTAGCGGGGGGGCGAGTGAGCAGTACTTC
NA	TRBJ2-3	NA	TRBV7-9	CASSLWEDKDTQYF	TGTGCCAGCAGCTTATGGGAGGATAAAGATACGCAGTATTTT
NA	TRBJ2-7	NA	TRBV20-1	CSLGGASGGLSSYEQYF	TGCAGTCTGGGGGGAGCTTCGGGGGGCCTAAGCTCCTACGAGCAGTACTTC
TRBD1	TRBJ1-5	few	TRBV4-1	CASSQGPPGQGFWQPQHF	TGCGCCAGCAGCCAAGGACCGCCGGGACAGGGTTTTTGGCAGCCCCAGCATTTT
NA	TRBJ2-4	NA	TRBV7-2	CASTAGQLLAKNIQYF	TGTGCCAGCACCGCGGGGCAGCTGCTAGCCAAAAACATTCAGTACTTC
NA	TRBJ1-5	NA	TRBV9	CASSPTYRQDQPQHF	TGTGCCAGCAGCCCAACGTACCGGCAGGATCAGCCCCAGCATTTT
NA	TRBJ2-7	many	TRBV27	CASSLSRYF	TGTGCCAGCAGTTTATCGCGGTACTTC
NA	TRBJ2-1	once	TRBV4-1	CASSRGDLISSYNEQFF	TGCGCCAGCAGCCGGGGGGACCTGATAAGCTCCTACAATGAGCAGTTCTTC
NA	TRBJ2-1	few	TRBV18	CASSPWAGEDNEQFF	TGTGCCAGCTCACCATGGGCAGGGGAGGACAATGAGCAGTTCTTC
NA	TRBJ2-1	few	TRBV5-1	CASSPMGAGLSYNEQFF	TGCGCCAGCAGCCCCATGGGGGCGGGGCTTTCCTACAATGAGCAGTTCTTC
TRBD2	TRBJ2-2	few	TRBV5-6	CASSLGAGGTGELFF	TGTGCCAGCAGCTTGGGCGCGGGGGGCACCGGGGAGCTGTTTTTT
TRBD2	TRBJ2-1	many	TRBV20-1	CSARLRLAPSSYNEQFF	TGCAGTGCTAGACTTAGACTAGCTCCGAGCTCCTACAATGAGCAGTTCTTC
NA	TRBJ2-5	many	TRBV20-1	CSARGGAETQYF	TGCAGTGCTAGAGGGGGGGCAGAGACCCAGTACTTC
TRBD1	TRBJ2-1	NA	TRBV12-3/TRBV12-4	CASSPGQGSYNEQFF	TGTGCCAGCAGTCCGGGACAGGGGTCCTACAATGAGCAGTTCTTC
TRBD1	TRBJ2-1	NA	TRBV13	CASSRYLHPGQGRRLTYNEQFF	TGTGCCAGCAGCCGATACCTCCATCCGGGACAGGGTAGACGGTTGACCTACAATGAGCAGTTCTTC